This T cell receptor beta chain derives from a study of cytomegalovirus exposure and HLA in healthy donors. Assay: immunoSEQ multiplex PCR; the TCRdb copy retains only in-frame clones and omits some. Altogether hundreds of thousands of clones are present, 70% to 90% being singletons, with the ten largest covering less than 7%. With 6 bases clipped from V and 0 bases from J, the junction kept 3 bases outside the gene matches. CDR1 and CDR2 from the germline V gene are MGHDK and SYGVNS. The CDR3 is 15 residues long. This chain uses TRBV25-1 with TRBJ1-4, with TRBD1 identical over 8 bases. Sequenced sample: PBMCs. The clonotype comes from a woman between 18 and 29 years old in good health and CMV-seronegative. The chain's CDR3 is CASRGQDATNEKLFF. Written as DNA, the CDR3 is TGTGCCAGCAGGGGACAGGATGCAACTAATGAAAAACTGTTTTTT.